This TCR beta chain came from a study of CD8 T cells in Susac syndrome. The study, taken as a whole, reports: Regarding the TCR sequencing and HLA analysis, the study admitted that a relatively small number of individuals were involved.

CD8+ and CD4+ blood T cells underwent TCR beta sequencing. Healthy donors formed controls matched for age and sex. Remarks on this clonotype: Its antigen is not identified.

Reverse transcription of about 0.45 to 1 ug RNA was carried out with random hexamers. TCRdb recomputed calls from the immunoSEQ multiplex PCR reads with MiXCR, one row per CDR3 protein. The sample contains about 190,000 distinct CDR3 sequences, approximately 94% of which appear only once. V gave up 3 bases and J gave up 2 bases, with 9 bases separating them. Germline V lookup: CDR1 SGHTA, CDR2 FQGTGA. This CDR3 has 14 residues. The sequencing sample was made of CD4+ T cells from PBMCs. This sequence originates from a human donor in good health. V gene TRBV7-3 combines with J gene TRBJ2-3; tentatively, D is TRBD1 (5 bases). The CDR3 coding sequence is TGTGCCAGCAGCTTGGCAGGACACACAGATACGCAGTATTTT. As protein: CASSLAGHTDTQYF. Drawing the rest from reference TRBV7-3 and TRBJ2-3, the complete variable domain is GAGVSQTPSNKVTEKGKYVELRCDPISGHTALYWYRQSLGQGPEFLIYFQGTGAADDSGLPNDRFFAVRPEGSVSTLKIQRTERGDSAVYLCASSLAGHTDTQYFGPGTRLTVL.